The present entry profiles one T cell receptor (beta chain) with its context. Its target is unknown. The source of the sample is a study of cytomegalovirus exposure and HLA in healthy donors. Study in general: Falling in the Caucasian-associated ancestry cluster were 80% to 90% of about 400 genotyped donors. Study observations and caveats: In a later analysis, HLA-C alleles had the fewest associated TCRs, DRB1 alleles the most. A missense variant in DCLRE1C was later tied to TCR beta V- and J-gene trimming.

Germline V gene data show CDR1 as LGHNA and CDR2 as YNFKEQ. CDR3 length: 16 residues. V shed 0 bases and J 10 bases; nucleotides not matched to a gene: 6. The PCR made use of 60 Vbeta and 13 Jbeta primers. Original methodology: Among the unique TCR beta chains that a later analysis counted, about 84 million in all, 10 million to 11 million were shared. The repertoire was sequenced with immunoSEQ multiplex PCR; TCRdb's copy has only in-frame clones and lacks some. The V and J calls and clone size are taken from that table; D and trimming were inferred from the DNA. The sample carries 35,000 to 45,000 clones, roughly half recorded once.

The sequence was collected from a man in his 60s in good health and CMV-seronegative. V is TRBV4-2 and J is TRBJ2-1; 13 positions agree with TRBD2. Sequencing used PBMCs. In nucleotides, the CDR3 is TGTGCCAGCAGCCAAGAACTAGCGGGAGGGCCGGGGGAGCAGTTCTTC. Translated: CASSQELAGGPGEQFF.